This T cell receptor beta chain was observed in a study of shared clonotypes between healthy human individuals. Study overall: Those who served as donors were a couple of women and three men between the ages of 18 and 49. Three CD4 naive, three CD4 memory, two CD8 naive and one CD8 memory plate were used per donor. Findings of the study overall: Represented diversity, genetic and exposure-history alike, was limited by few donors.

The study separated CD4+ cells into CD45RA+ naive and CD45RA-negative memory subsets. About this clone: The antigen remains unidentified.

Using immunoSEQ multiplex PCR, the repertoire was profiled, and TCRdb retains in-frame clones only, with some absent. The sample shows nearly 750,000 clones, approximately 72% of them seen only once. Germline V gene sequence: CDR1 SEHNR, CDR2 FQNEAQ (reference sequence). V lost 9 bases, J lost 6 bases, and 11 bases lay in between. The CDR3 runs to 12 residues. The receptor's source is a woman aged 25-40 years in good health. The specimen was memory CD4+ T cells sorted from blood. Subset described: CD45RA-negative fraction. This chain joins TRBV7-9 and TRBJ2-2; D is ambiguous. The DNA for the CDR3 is TGTGCCAGAAGAAACAGCGCCGGGGAGCTGTTTTTT. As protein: CARRNSAGELFF.